Included here is one T cell receptor beta chain sequence, with context. Its target is not known. The entry originates in a study of circulating tumor DNA in untreated peripheral T-cell lymphoma. Study findings and constraints: Detectable ctDNA after therapy showed a trend toward worse survival. Baseline tissues yielded roughly 86% and baseline serum roughly 61% tumor-specific clonotype detection.

CDR1 SNHLY and CDR2 FYNNEI come from the germline V gene. Trimming took 6 bases from V and 5 from J; bases not matched to a gene: 9. The CDR3 covers 15 residues. Some clones are missing from TCRdb's copy, which holds only in-frame ones; the method was immunoSEQ multiplex PCR. The sample yields some 500 clones, around 84% seen once. The sample was cell-free DNA from blood serum. The receptor was derived from a human donor with peripheral T-cell lymphoma. This sequence joins TRBV2 and TRBJ2-1, with 8 bases matching TRBD2. The CDR3 loop is CASRYLAGVNNEQFF. The CDR3 region has the DNA TGTGCCAGCAGGTATCTAGCGGGTGTTAACAATGAGCAGTTCTTC.